Below, one T cell receptor (beta chain) is given with its context. Antigen unknown. The sample is drawn from a study of cytomegalovirus exposure and HLA in healthy donors. Whole-study results and caveats: The CMV antigen specificity of a few CMV-associated chains was confirmed through in vitro analysis. A prior analysis recorded that most TCR beta V segments were productive about 90% or about 30% of the time. Sequencing had likely introduced a cluster of highly shared sequence variants as an artifact. The authors later linked a missense DCLRE1C variant to TCR beta V- and J-gene trimming.

Germline assignment: CDR1 MGHDK and CDR2 SYGVNS. Trimming at V came to 4 bases and at J to 3 bases, leaving 9 bases not matched to a gene. This CDR3 is built from 16 residues. Use of 60 Vbeta and 13 Jbeta primers characterized the PCR. Clones were read by immunoSEQ multiplex PCR, and TCRdb kept only the in-frame ones, dropping some. The table records roughly 100,000 clones, over 60% of them present only once. Specimen: PBMCs. The clonotype comes from a man aged 55 to 70 in good health and CMV-seropositive. This rearrangement joins TRBV25-1 to TRBJ2-5, with 9 bases aligning to TRBD1. CDR3 nucleotide sequence: TGTGCCAGCAGTGCCTCGGACAGGGGAAGGGAAGAGACCCAGTACTTC. It is translated as CASSASDRGREETQYF.